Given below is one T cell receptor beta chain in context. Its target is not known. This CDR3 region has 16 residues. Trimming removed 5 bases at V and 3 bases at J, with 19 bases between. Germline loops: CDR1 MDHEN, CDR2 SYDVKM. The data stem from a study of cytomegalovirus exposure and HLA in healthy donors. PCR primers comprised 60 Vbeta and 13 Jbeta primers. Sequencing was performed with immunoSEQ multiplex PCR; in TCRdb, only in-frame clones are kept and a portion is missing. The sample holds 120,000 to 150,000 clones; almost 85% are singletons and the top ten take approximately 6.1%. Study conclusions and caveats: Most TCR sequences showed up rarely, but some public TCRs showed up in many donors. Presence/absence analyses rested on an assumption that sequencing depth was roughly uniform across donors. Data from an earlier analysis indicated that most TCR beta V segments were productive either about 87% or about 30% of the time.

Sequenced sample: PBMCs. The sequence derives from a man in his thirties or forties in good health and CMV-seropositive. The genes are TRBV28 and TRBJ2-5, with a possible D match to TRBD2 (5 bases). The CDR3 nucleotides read TGTGCCAGCAGTCTCGGCCGGGCGGGCCCAAAAGAGACCCAGTACTTC. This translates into CASSLGRAGPKETQYF.